The rows below give T cell receptor beta chains drawn from one sample of a study of patients and donors after allogeneic stem cell transplantation. TCRdb reprocessed the RT-PCR reads with MiXCR, giving one entry per CDR3 protein. Of roughly 960,000 distinct CDR3 sequences in the sample, roughly 18% are singletons; the top ten hold 5.5% to 6.5%. The sequenced material came from blood, either unsorted or a sorted T cell fraction (not recorded which). The receptor source for this set is a human donor who was either an allogeneic HSCT recipient or a stem cell or donor lymphocyte infusion donor (not recorded which). It is not recorded whose cells these are; they may come from a transplant donor. Both conserved end residues are part of each CDR3. The D gene is left open where the match is weak. The size entry is marked missing in some rows and otherwise reads once, few, many or a size class.

V: TRBV25-1
D: -
size: -
J: TRBJ1-1
DNA: TGTGCCAGCAGTGAATATGGAAGGGGACGCCCGAACACTGAAGCTTTCTTT
CDR3: CASSEYGRGRPNTEAFF

V: TRBV7-8
D: -
size: -
J: TRBJ2-1
DNA: TGTGCCACCTCCAGGAGTGCGGATGAGCAGTTCTTC
CDR3: CATSRSADEQFF

V: TRBV2
D: TRBD1
size: few
J: TRBJ1-5
DNA: TGTGCCAGCAGCGGGGACAGGGACGGCAATCAGCCCCAGCATTTT
CDR3: CASSGDRDGNQPQHF

V: TRBV20-1
D: TRBD2
size: once
J: TRBJ2-7
DNA: TGCAGTGCGCCTCCCCGCCTGGGGACTAAGACCTACGAGCAGTACTTC
CDR3: CSAPPRLGTKTYEQYF

V: TRBV20-1
D: -
size: -
J: TRBJ2-5
DNA: TGCAGTGCTCGCCCCCGAGGAGGAGGGACCCAGTACTTC
CDR3: CSARPRGGGTQYF

V: TRBV20-1
D: TRBD2
size: -
J: TRBJ2-7
DNA: TGCAGTGCCAAGGGACTAGCGGCCTACGAGCAGTACTTC
CDR3: CSAKGLAAYEQYF

V: TRBV7-9
D: -
size: few
J: TRBJ1-6
DNA: TGTGCCAGCAGCTTACAGGGCGGATCACCCCTCCACTTT
CDR3: CASSLQGGSPLHF

V: TRBV10-3
D: -
size: few
J: TRBJ2-3
DNA: TGTGCCATCAAAACCCAGGGAAGAGATACGCAGTATTTT
CDR3: CAIKTQGRDTQYF

V: TRBV5-1
D: TRBD1
size: few
J: TRBJ1-1
DNA: TGCGCCAGCAGCTTGGGGACAGGGGCCGGAACTGAAGCTTTCTTT
CDR3: CASSLGTGAGTEAFF

V: TRBV12-3/TRBV12-4
D: -
size: -
J: TRBJ1-3
DNA: TGTGCCAGCAGTGACAGTATCTCTGGAAACACCATATATTTT
CDR3: CASSDSISGNTIYF

V: TRBV19
D: -
size: -
J: TRBJ2-7
DNA: TGTGCCACCTCGGGAGACTACTACGAGCAGTACTTC
CDR3: CATSGDYYEQYF

V: TRBV10-3
D: TRBD1
size: many
J: TRBJ1-1
DNA: TGTGCCATCAGTGAGACAGGGGGTGGCACTGAAGCTTTCTTT
CDR3: CAISETGGGTEAFF

V: TRBV19
D: -
size: -
J: TRBJ2-5
DNA: TGTGCCAGTAGTAACGGCCGGGATCCGGGAAGCTACCAAGAGACCCAGTACTTC
CDR3: CASSNGRDPGSYQETQYF

V: TRBV29-1
D: -
size: few
J: TRBJ1-4
DNA: TGCAGCGCCAGTATGGGTTATGAAAAACTGTTTTTT
CDR3: CSASMGYEKLFF

V: TRBV10-3
D: TRBD2
size: few
J: TRBJ2-7
DNA: TGTGCCATCAGTGAGTCTAAAAATGGGAGACTAGCCTCCGAGCAGTACTTC
CDR3: CAISESKNGRLASEQYF

V: TRBV29-1
D: -
size: few
J: TRBJ2-2
DNA: TGCAGCGTTCCGGGCCTTAACACCGGGGAGCTGTTTTTT
CDR3: CSVPGLNTGELFF

V: TRBV4-3
D: TRBD2
size: few
J: TRBJ2-1
DNA: TGCGCCAGCAGCCAAGGGCAGCGGGGGTACTCCTACAATGAGCAGTTCTTC
CDR3: CASSQGQRGYSYNEQFF

V: TRBV5-1
D: TRBD1
size: few
J: TRBJ2-1
DNA: TGCGCCAGCAGCGATGGACAGGGCGATGAGCAGTTCTTC
CDR3: CASSDGQGDEQFF

V: TRBV25-1
D: -
size: -
J: TRBJ1-6
DNA: TGTGCCAGCAGTCGGGGTCTTGGGGAAGCTTCACCCCTCCACTTT
CDR3: CASSRGLGEASPLHF

V: TRBV20-1
D: -
size: -
J: TRBJ1-2
DNA: TGCAGTGCGCGGCCGGTGGGCTATGGCTACACCTTC
CDR3: CSARPVGYGYTF

V: TRBV7-9
D: TRBD1
size: many
J: TRBJ1-2
DNA: TGTGCCAGCGGATACAGGGGGCATGGCTACACCTTC
CDR3: CASGYRGHGYTF

V: TRBV14
D: -
size: -
J: TRBJ2-3
DNA: TGTGCCAGCAGCCCCCTCGGCTCTAGCACAGATACGCAGTATTTT
CDR3: CASSPLGSSTDTQYF

V: TRBV7-9
D: -
size: few
J: TRBJ1-5
DNA: TGTGCCAGCAGCTTAGACGGAGACAATCAGCCCCAGCATTTT
CDR3: CASSLDGDNQPQHF

V: TRBV12-3/TRBV12-4
D: -
size: -
J: TRBJ1-5
DNA: TGTGCCAGCAGGGTGGACAGCTCCCAGCCCCAGCATTTT
CDR3: CASRVDSSQPQHF

V: TRBV2
D: TRBD1
size: -
J: TRBJ2-2
DNA: TGTGCCAGCAGTGGCAGGGGGCGCGACACCGGGGAGCTGTTTTTT
CDR3: CASSGRGRDTGELFF

V: TRBV12-3/TRBV12-4
D: TRBD1
size: -
J: TRBJ1-2
DNA: TGTGCCAGCACCAAAACCCGGGAGGACAGGGCCTATGGCTACACCTTC
CDR3: CASTKTREDRAYGYTF

V: TRBV9
D: -
size: once
J: TRBJ2-5
DNA: TGTGCCAGCAGCGTAGGAGGACACGGGGAGACCCAGTACTTC
CDR3: CASSVGGHGETQYF

V: TRBV6-5
D: -
size: -
J: TRBJ2-1
DNA: TGTGCCAGCAGTTACTCGGGACCAGGAGAGAGAGGGGGCAATGAGCAGTTCTTC
CDR3: CASSYSGPGERGGNEQFF

V: TRBV20-1
D: TRBD2
size: -
J: TRBJ2-1
DNA: TGCAGTGCCCCAGTGGTAGCGGGGGACGGTGAGCAGTTCTTC
CDR3: CSAPVVAGDGEQFF

V: TRBV7-9
D: -
size: -
J: TRBJ2-7
DNA: TGTGCCAGCAGCCCGGGACCGGTCGGGTCCTACGAGCAGTACTTC
CDR3: CASSPGPVGSYEQYF

V: TRBV3-1
D: TRBD2
size: few
J: TRBJ2-1
DNA: TGTGCCAGCAGCATTCCCGGGACTAGCGGGTCTAATGAGCAGTTCTTC
CDR3: CASSIPGTSGSNEQFF

V: TRBV2
D: -
size: -
J: TRBJ1-5
DNA: TGTGCCAGCAAGGGAAGCAATCAGCCCCAGCATTTT
CDR3: CASKGSNQPQHF

V: TRBV20-1
D: -
size: few
J: TRBJ1-1
DNA: TGCAGTGCTAGGGGGCACAGGGTCGGAACTGAAGCTTTCTTT
CDR3: CSARGHRVGTEAFF

V: TRBV6-5
D: -
size: few
J: TRBJ2-7
DNA: TGTGCCAGCAGTTACTCGGACAGCGCGACCTACGAGCAGTACTTC
CDR3: CASSYSDSATYEQYF

V: TRBV20-1
D: -
size: -
J: TRBJ2-1
DNA: TGCAGTGCAAGGAGCCGTGAGCAGTTCTTC
CDR3: CSARSREQFF

V: TRBV12-3/TRBV12-4
D: -
size: once
J: TRBJ2-5
DNA: TGTGCCAGCAGTTTGGCCGTGAGGGATAGGGTTGAGTACTTC
CDR3: CASSLAVRDRVEYF

V: TRBV24-1
D: -
size: few
J: TRBJ2-7
DNA: TGTGCCACCAGCCCGGGACCCCTCCTGGAGCAGTACTTC
CDR3: CATSPGPLLEQYF

V: TRBV2
D: TRBD1
size: -
J: TRBJ2-6
DNA: TGTGCCAGCAGCTCCCCCGGACAGGGGGCTTCTGGGGCCAACGTCCTGACTTTC
CDR3: CASSSPGQGASGANVLTF

V: TRBV6-2/TRBV6-3
D: -
size: few
J: TRBJ2-3
DNA: TGTGCCAGCAGATACCTCTTTAGAGGCGGTGATACGCAGTATTTT
CDR3: CASRYLFRGGDTQYF

V: TRBV3-1
D: -
size: few
J: TRBJ2-3
DNA: TGTGCCAGCATCCCGAGAGATACGCAGTATTTT
CDR3: CASIPRDTQYF

V: TRBV5-1
D: TRBD1
size: few
J: TRBJ1-1
DNA: TGCGCCAGCAGACTACAGGGGCACACTGAAGCTTTCTTT
CDR3: CASRLQGHTEAFF

V: TRBV6-5
D: -
size: -
J: TRBJ1-2
DNA: TGTGCCAGCAGTTACCCCAGGGGTGGGGAAAACTATGGCTACACCTTC
CDR3: CASSYPRGGENYGYTF

V: TRBV21-1
D: -
size: few
J: TRBJ2-1
DNA: TGTGCCAGCAGCACAGGGGGACTAGCGGGAATAAATGAGCAGTTCTTC
CDR3: CASSTGGLAGINEQFF

V: TRBV9
D: TRBD1
size: -
J: TRBJ1-5
DNA: TGTGCCAGCAGCGACCAGGGGGATCAGCCCCAGCATTTT
CDR3: CASSDQGDQPQHF

V: TRBV28
D: TRBD1
size: -
J: TRBJ1-1
DNA: TGTGCCAGCAGTCCCGGGGGACAGGGTGGCCCTGAAGCTTTCTTT
CDR3: CASSPGGQGGPEAFF

V: TRBV6-5
D: -
size: many
J: TRBJ1-1
DNA: TGTGCCAGCAGTTACCCGGGCAGAAACACTGAAGCTTTCTTT
CDR3: CASSYPGRNTEAFF

V: TRBV3-1
D: TRBD1
size: -
J: TRBJ1-4
DNA: TGTGCCAGCAGCCAAGAGGAATCAGGGGGTGAAAAACTGTTTTTT
CDR3: CASSQEESGGEKLFF

V: TRBV12-3/TRBV12-4
D: -
size: many
J: TRBJ2-7
DNA: TGTGCCAGCACCGGGACATACGAGCAGTACTTC
CDR3: CASTGTYEQYF

V: TRBV6-1
D: -
size: few
J: TRBJ2-1
DNA: TGTGCCAGCAGGAACTACAATGAGCAGTTCTTC
CDR3: CASRNYNEQFF

V: TRBV3-1
D: TRBD2
size: once
J: TRBJ2-7
DNA: TGTGCCAGCAGCCGCGAGGCGGGAGGGCCGGGGGAGCAGTACTTC
CDR3: CASSREAGGPGEQYF

V: TRBV5-6
D: -
size: -
J: TRBJ2-1
DNA: TGTGCCAGCAGAAAACAGGGCCGAGGGCAGTTCTTC
CDR3: CASRKQGRGQFF